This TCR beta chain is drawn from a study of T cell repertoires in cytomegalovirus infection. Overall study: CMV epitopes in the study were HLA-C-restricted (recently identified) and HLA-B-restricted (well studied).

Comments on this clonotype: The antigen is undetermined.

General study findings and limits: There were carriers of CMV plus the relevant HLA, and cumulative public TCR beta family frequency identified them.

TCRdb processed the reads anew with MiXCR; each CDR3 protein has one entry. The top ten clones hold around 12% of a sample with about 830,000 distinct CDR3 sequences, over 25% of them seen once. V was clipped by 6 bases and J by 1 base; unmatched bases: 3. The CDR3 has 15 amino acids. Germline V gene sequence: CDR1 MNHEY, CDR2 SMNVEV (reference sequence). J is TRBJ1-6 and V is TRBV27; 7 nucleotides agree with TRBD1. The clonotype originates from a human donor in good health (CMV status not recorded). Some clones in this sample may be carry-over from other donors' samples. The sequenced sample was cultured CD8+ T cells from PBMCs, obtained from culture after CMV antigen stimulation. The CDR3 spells CASRTGMSYNSPLHF. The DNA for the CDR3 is TGTGCCAGCAGGACAGGGATGTCCTATAATTCACCCCTCCACTTT.